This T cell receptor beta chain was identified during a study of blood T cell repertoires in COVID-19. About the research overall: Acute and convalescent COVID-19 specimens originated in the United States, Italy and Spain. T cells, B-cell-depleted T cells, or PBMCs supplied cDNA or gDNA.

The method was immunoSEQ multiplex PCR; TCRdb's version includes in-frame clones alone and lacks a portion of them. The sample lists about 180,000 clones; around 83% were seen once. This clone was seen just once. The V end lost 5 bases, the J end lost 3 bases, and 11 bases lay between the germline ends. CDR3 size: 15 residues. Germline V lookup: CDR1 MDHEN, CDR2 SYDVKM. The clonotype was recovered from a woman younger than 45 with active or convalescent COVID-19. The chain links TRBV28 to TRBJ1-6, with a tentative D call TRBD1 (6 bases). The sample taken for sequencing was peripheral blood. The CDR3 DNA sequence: TGTGCCAGCAGTACTCCGGACAGCTATAATTCACCCCTCCACTTT. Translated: CASSTPDSYNSPLHF.